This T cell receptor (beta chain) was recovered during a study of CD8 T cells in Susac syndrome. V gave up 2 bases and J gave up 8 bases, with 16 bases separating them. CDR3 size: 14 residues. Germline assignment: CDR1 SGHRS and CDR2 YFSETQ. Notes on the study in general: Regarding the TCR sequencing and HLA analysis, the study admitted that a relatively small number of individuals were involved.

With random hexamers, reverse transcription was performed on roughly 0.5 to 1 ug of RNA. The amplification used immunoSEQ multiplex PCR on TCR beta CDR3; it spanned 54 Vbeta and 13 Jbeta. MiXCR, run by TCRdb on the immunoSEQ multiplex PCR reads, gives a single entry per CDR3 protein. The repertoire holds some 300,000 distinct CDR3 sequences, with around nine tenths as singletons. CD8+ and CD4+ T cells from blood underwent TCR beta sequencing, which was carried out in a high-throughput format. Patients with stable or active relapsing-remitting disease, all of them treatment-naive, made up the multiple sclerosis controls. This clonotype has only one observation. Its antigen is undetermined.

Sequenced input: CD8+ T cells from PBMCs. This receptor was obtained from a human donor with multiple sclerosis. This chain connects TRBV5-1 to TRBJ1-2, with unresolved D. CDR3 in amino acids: CASSFTGPTGGYTF. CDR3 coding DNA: TGCGCCAGCAGCTTCACTGGACCGACCGGAGGCTACACCTTC.